The 21 T cell receptor beta chains below all came from one sample that was sequenced in a study of identical twins. TCRdb redid the calling of the 5' RACE reads with MiXCR, one entry per CDR3 protein. This sample has 350,000 to 600,000 distinct CDR3 sequences, with 14% found just once. These data also formed part of another study, on yellow fever vaccine responses in identical twins.

The sequenced sample consisted of CD4+ T cells sorted from blood. The receptors come from a woman younger than 30 in good health.

The chain links TRBV28 to TRBJ2-3, with D possibly matching TRBD1 (7 bases). The V and J ends lost 3 bases and 1 base respectively, with 11 bases between them. This CDR3 has 15 residues. From germline, CDR1 is MDHEN and CDR2 SYDVKM. In nucleotides, the CDR3 is TGTGCCAGCAGTTTTCAGGGGGGTGGCACAGATACGCAGTATTTT. It encodes CASSFQGGGTDTQYF.

The CDR3 here is CASSLRSEAVYNEQFF. The CDR3 DNA reads as TGCGCCAGCAGCTTGCGTTCCGAAGCGGTATACAATGAGCAGTTCTTC. This sequence joins TRBV5-1 and TRBJ2-1; TRBD2 might be the D (5 bases). The CDR3 spans 16 residues. Looked up from germline, CDR1 is SGHRS and CDR2 is YFSETQ. Trimming took off 1 base at V and 4 bases at J, with 15 bases between the two ends. Full variable domain (rest looked up from reference TRBV5-1 and TRBJ2-1): KAGVTQTPRYLIKTRGQQVTLSCSPISGHRSVSWYQQTPGQGLQFLFEYFSETQRNKGNFPGRFSGRQFSNSRSEMNVSTLELGDSALYLCASSLRSEAVYNEQFFGPGTRLTVL.

This clonotype was observed many times. The chain links TRBV5-1 to TRBJ2-5; maybe TRBD1 (5 bases). The CDR3 consists of 13 residues. Trimming took off 5 bases at V and 0 bases at J, with 8 bases between the two ends. Per germline, CDR1 SGHRS and CDR2 YFSETQ. The CDR3 is CASSRQYQETQYF. In nucleotides, the CDR3 is TGCGCCAGCAGTAGACAGTACCAAGAGACCCAGTACTTC.

The CDR3 reads CASSQVPAGVSSEQFF. The CDR3 DNA follows: TGTGCCAGCAGCCAAGTTCCAGCGGGGGTATCTAGCGAGCAGTTCTTC. The V and J genes are TRBV3-1 and TRBJ2-1; TRBD2 agrees at 8 bases. V was pared by 1 base and J by 10 bases, with 12 bases of the junction left unmatched. The CDR3 is made up of 16 amino acids. The germline CDR1 and CDR2 sequences are LGHDT and YNNKEL (reference sequence).

This clonotype was detected only a few times. The genes are TRBV7-2 and TRBJ2-5, with no clear D. The CDR3 is made up of 11 amino acids. V was clipped by 6 bases and J by 3 bases, with 5 bases between them. The V gene's germline CDR1 is SGHTA and CDR2 FQGNSA. The CDR3 protein is CASRWKETQYF. The CDR3, as DNA: TGTGCCAGCAGATGGAAAGAGACCCAGTACTTC.

The rearrangement uses TRBV7-2 and TRBJ2-1; 11 nucleotides match TRBD1. The J segment lost 8 bases and the V segment lost 5 bases, leaving 5 bases of the junction unmatched. The CDR3 contains 14 residues. Germline V gene data show CDR1 as SGHTA and CDR2 as FQGNSA. CDR3 sequence (DNA): TGTGCCAGCAGCGGGGACAGGGGGTGGGATGAGCAGTTCTTC. Protein sequence: CASSGDRGWDEQFF. Combining the CDR3 with reference TRBV7-2 and TRBJ2-1 gives the whole variable domain GAGVSQSPSNKVTEKGKDVELRCDPISGHTALYWYRQSLGQGLEFLIYFQGNSAPDKSGLPSDRFSAERTGGSVSTLTIQRTQQEDSAVYLCASSGDRGWDEQFFGPGTRLTVL.

This clonotype has just a few counts. V gene TRBV12-5 combines with J gene TRBJ1-1; the D gene is possibly TRBD1 (6 bases). CDR1 LGHNT and CDR2 FRNRAP come from the germline V gene. CDR3 length: 13 residues. Trimming took 5 bases from V and 7 from J, leaving 14 bases between them. CDR3 sequence reads: CASGTTFRGEAFF. As DNA, the CDR3 is TGTGCTAGTGGTACGACCTTCAGGGGTGAAGCTTTCTTT.

This chain connects TRBV18 to TRBJ2-4, with 10 bases that match TRBD1. Germline V CDR1 and CDR2: KGHSH, LQKENI. The CDR3 loop spans 15 amino acids. J was trimmed by 7 bases and V by 3 bases; bases with no gene match: 6. The CDR3 loop reads CASSPGQGQMNIQYF. CDR3 nucleotides: TGTGCCAGCTCACCGGGACAGGGGCAGATGAACATTCAGTACTTC.

The chain employs TRBV2 and TRBJ2-5; 7 positions agree with TRBD1. Germline CDR1 and CDR2: SNHLY and FYNNEI. The CDR3 has 13 residues. With 6 bases clipped from V and 4 bases from J, the junction kept 5 bases outside the gene matches. The CDR3 loop reads CASSGQVRETQYF. The CDR3 nucleotides read TGTGCCAGCAGCGGACAGGTTCGAGAGACCCAGTACTTC.

This clonotype was seen more than once but under ten times. Written as DNA, the CDR3 is TGTGCCAGCAGTTACTCGTACAGGAACAATGAGCAGTTCTTC. Translating gives CASSYSYRNNEQFF. V is TRBV6-5 and J is TRBJ2-1; weak D call: TRBD1 (5 bases). V was pared by 0 bases and J by 5 bases, with 8 bases between. The CDR3 spans 14 residues. Germline V CDR1 and CDR2: MNHEY, SVGAGI.

The V gene is TRBV24-1, the J gene TRBJ2-2, with D uncertain. Germline-derived CDR1 and CDR2 are KGHDR and SFDVKD. Between the trimmed V and J ends, which lost 3 bases and 1 base, there was a span of 11 bases. The CDR3 runs to 16 residues. The CDR3 protein is CATSDRVIVNTGELFF. CDR3 nucleotides: TGTGCCACCAGTGATCGGGTCATTGTGAACACCGGGGAGCTGTTTTTT.

This clonotype was seen more than once but under ten times. V gene TRBV7-2 combines with J gene TRBJ2-7, with 9 bases aligning to TRBD2. In germline, CDR1 is SGHTA, CDR2 FQGNSA. The CDR3 is 14 amino acids. Trimming took 3 bases from V and 4 from J; bases not matched to a gene: 4. The CDR3 region is CASSFSGSRYEQYF. In nucleotides, the CDR3 is TGTGCCAGCAGCTTTAGCGGGAGTAGGTACGAGCAGTACTTC.

The CDR3 DNA reads TGTGCCAGCAGCCGCAAATATTTCTCTGGGGCCAACGTCCTGACTTTC. Translated, it gives CASSRKYFSGANVLTF. This chain uses TRBV28 with TRBJ2-6; D gene uncertain. Per germline, CDR1 MDHEN and CDR2 SYDVKM. Trimming cost V 6 bases and J 0 bases, with 12 bases left between them. The CDR3 extends over 16 amino acids. The variable domain in full, completed from reference TRBV28 and TRBJ2-6, reads DVKVTQSSRYLVKRTGEKVFLECVQDMDHENMFWYRQDPGLGLRLIYFSYDVKMKEKGDIPEGYSVSREKKERFSLILESASTNQTSMYLCASSRKYFSGANVLTFGAGSRLTVL.

The chain joins TRBV7-9 to TRBJ2-2; 9 bases fit TRBD1. Per the germline V gene, CDR1 is SEHNR and CDR2 is FQNEAQ (reference sequence). The V and J ends lost 5 bases and 2 bases, in that order; junction bases with no gene match: 3. CDR3 size: 15 residues. This CDR3 is CASSGTGLNTGELFF. The DNA of the CDR3 is TGTGCCAGCAGCGGGACAGGGCTAAACACCGGGGAGCTGTTTTTT. Full variable domain (outside the CDR3, taken from reference TRBV7-9 and TRBJ2-2): DTGVSQNPRHKITKRGQNVTFRCDPISEHNRLYWYRQTLGQGPEFLTYFQNEAQLEKSRLLSDRFSAERPKGSFSTLEIQRTEQGDSAMYLCASSGTGLNTGELFFGEGSRLTVL.

The sample holds many counts of this clonotype. The V and J genes are TRBV29-1 and TRBJ2-5, with 8 bases aligning to TRBD2. There are 14 residues in the CDR3. Trimming took 4 bases from V and 4 from J; bases not matched to a gene: 8. Germline V gene data show CDR1 as SQVTM and CDR2 as ANQGSEA. The CDR3 bases are TGCAGCGTTGTCCCAGCGGGAGTGGTAGAGACCCAGTACTTC. This encodes CSVVPAGVVETQYF.

This clonotype came up many times. The chain couples TRBV5-1 to TRBJ2-1; D unclear. Germline V gene data show CDR1 as SGHRS and CDR2 as YFSETQ. The CDR3 contains 12 residues. Trimming removed 3 bases at V and 10 bases at J, with 11 bases between. The CDR3 loop is CASSSSVREQFF. The DNA of the CDR3 is TGCGCCAGCAGCTCCTCGGTGCGGGAGCAGTTCTTC.

The J gene is TRBJ2-1, the V gene TRBV20-1; 7 positions agree with TRBD1. V shed 2 bases and J 4 bases; nucleotides not matched to a gene: 5. The CDR3 covers 14 residues. Germline CDR1 is DFQATT and CDR2 is SNEGSKA (reference sequence). CDR3 amino acids: CSARSQGWYNEQFF. CDR3 nucleotides: TGCAGTGCTAGATCACAGGGGTGGTACAATGAGCAGTTCTTC.

A remark on this clonotype: One end of the junction varies from germline; a read error may be responsible. The chain carries TRBV3-1 and TRBJ2-1, with 7 bases identical to TRBD2. Germline V gives CDR1 LGHDT, CDR2 YNNKEL (reference sequence). The CDR3 covers 17 residues. CDR3 loop: CASCQELPSGSYNEQFF. The CDR3 DNA reads as TGTGCCAGCTGCCAAGAGTTGCCTAGCGGCTCTTACAATGAGCAGTTCTTC.

In regard to this clonotype: Compared with germline, one end of the junction differs, possibly owing to a read error. CDR3 sequence (DNA): TGTGCCACCGGTGACGCGGGGACAGGGGGCACAGATACGCAGTATTTT. The encoded protein is CATGDAGTGGTDTQYF. This chain joins TRBV24-1 and TRBJ2-3; 10 bases map to TRBD1. The CDR3 spans 16 residues. The germline gives CDR1 KGHDR, CDR2 SFDVKD.

A few counts support this clonotype. CDR3 amino acids: CASSLAGTSAGGNYEQYF. The CDR3 coding sequence is TGTGCCAGCAGCTTGGCCGGGACTAGCGCTGGAGGGAACTACGAGCAGTACTTC. The rearrangement links TRBV5-5 to TRBJ2-7, with TRBD2 matching over 10 bases. J was trimmed by 3 bases and V by 0 bases; bases with no gene match: 12. The CDR3 sequence is 18 residues long. Germline V gene sequence: CDR1 SGHKS, CDR2 YYEKEE (reference sequence).

V usage is TRBV20-1 and J usage is TRBJ2-3, with 7 bases lining up with TRBD2. Losses at the gene ends were 6 bases for V and 5 bases for J; bases not matched to a gene: 14. The CDR3 consists of 15 residues. Looked up from germline, CDR1 is DFQATT and CDR2 is SNEGSKA (reference sequence). CDR3 loop: CSATLSLAAGDTQYF. As DNA, the CDR3 is TGCAGTGCCACGCTTAGTCTAGCGGCTGGAGATACGCAGTATTTT.